What follows are 24 T cell receptor beta chains derived from one specimen sequenced in a study of shared clonotypes between healthy human individuals. Assay: immunoSEQ multiplex PCR; the TCRdb copy retains only in-frame clones and omits some. In the table there are approximately 2,300,000 clones, 92% of which are singletons. Material: naive CD4+ T cells from PBMCs. Subset of the sample: CD45RA+ positively selected. The receptor source for this set is a man aged 18 to 29 in good health. Some clones in this sample may be carry-over from other donors' samples.

The gene calls are TRBV28 and TRBJ2-7; D gene uncertain. The CDR3 has 13 amino acids. Germline assignment: CDR1 MDHEN and CDR2 SYDVKM. V was clipped by 5 bases and J by 2 bases, with 10 bases between them. The CDR3 is CASSGPSTYEQYF. Written as DNA, the CDR3 is TGTGCCAGCAGTGGGCCGTCCACCTACGAGCAGTACTTC.

Note on this clone: The sample has other DNA sequences that encode this CDR3 too. The rearrangement links TRBV5-4 to TRBJ2-1; 12 bases line up with TRBD2. The J segment lost 7 bases and the V segment lost 3 bases, leaving 5 bases of the junction unmatched. CDR1 is SGHNT and CDR2 is YYREEE in the germline V gene (reference sequence). The CDR3 length is 15 residues. The CDR3 sequence is CASSSRLAGENEQFF. The CDR3 DNA follows: TGTGCCAGCAGCTCCCGACTAGCGGGAGAAAATGAGCAGTTCTTC.

CDR3 DNA: TGTGCCAGCTCGAATTTTGGGGGAATGGATGAAAAACTGTTTTTT. Amino acids: CASSNFGGMDEKLFF. J is TRBJ1-4 and V is TRBV18; perhaps TRBD1 as D (5 bases). CDR1 and CDR2 (germline): KGHSH, LQKENI. This CDR3 is 15 amino acids long. The V and J ends lost 6 bases and 6 bases respectively, with 17 bases between them.

The V gene is TRBV13, the J gene TRBJ2-3; D uncertain. V lost 3 bases to trimming and J lost 14 bases, with 12 bases between them. Germline V gene sequence: CDR1 PRHDT, CDR2 FYEKMQ (reference sequence). The CDR3 is 11 amino acids. As DNA, the CDR3 is TGTGCCAGCAGCTTCGACCCCCAGTGGTATTTT. Amino acids: CASSFDPQWYF.

V gene TRBV5-1 combines with J gene TRBJ1-2; a weak D match, TRBD1 (5 bases). The CDR3 is 16 residues long. Trimming left V 0 bases short and J 4 bases short, with 16 bases between. Germline CDR1 is SGHRS and CDR2 is YFSETQ. This chain's CDR3 is CASSLAVAGRIYGYTF. CDR3 coding DNA: TGCGCCAGCAGCTTGGCCGTAGCAGGGCGGATCTATGGCTACACCTTC.

This clone appeared once. This sequence joins TRBV30 and TRBJ1-6, with D maybe TRBD1 (6 bases). This CDR3 region has 12 residues. Germline V lookup: CDR1 GTSNPN, CDR2 SVGIG (reference sequence). V was pared by 2 bases and J by 12 bases, with 11 bases between. CDR3 in DNA: TGTGCCTGGAGTCGCGACAGGAGACCCCTCCACTTT. This encodes CAWSRDRRPLHF.

This clone appeared a single time. This rearrangement joins TRBV7-9 to TRBJ2-2; D uncertain. V lost 5 bases and J 0 bases, leaving 10 bases between the germline ends. The CDR3 loop spans 15 amino acids. Germline assignment: CDR1 SEHNR and CDR2 FQNEAQ (reference sequence). The CDR3 region is CASSHATANTGELFF. CDR3 DNA: TGTGCCAGCAGCCATGCGACGGCGAACACCGGGGAGCTGTTTTTT.

This chain uses TRBV4-1 with TRBJ2-7; D might be TRBD2 (6 bases). Trimming left V 1 base short and J 0 bases short, with 19 bases between. This CDR3 comprises 18 residues. Looked up from germline, CDR1 is MGHRA and CDR2 is YSYEKL. CDR3 DNA sequence: TGCGCCAGCAGCCAAGCGCCTGCTTCGGGCGGGATCTCCTACGAGCAGTACTTC. Translation: CASSQAPASGGISYEQYF.

The chain employs TRBV15 and TRBJ2-3; D is possibly TRBD2 (5 bases). CDR1 LNHNV and CDR2 YYDKDF come from the germline V gene (reference sequence). The CDR3 is 16 amino acids. V dropped 3 bases and J dropped 1 base, with 14 bases sitting between them. CDR3 residues: CATSRPRGAGTDTQYF. CDR3 coding DNA: TGTGCCACCAGCAGGCCCCGGGGAGCTGGCACAGATACGCAGTATTTT.

The chain joins TRBV7-8 to TRBJ1-4; D is unresolved. In germline, CDR1 is SGHVS, CDR2 FQNEAQ. The CDR3 is 17 residues long. Trimming shortened V by 5 bases and J by 6 bases, and 22 bases separated the two germline ends. The CDR3 nucleotides are TGTGCCAGCAGCCCGAACCGCAACAGTGGTTGGGATGAAAAACTGTTTTTT. Translated, it gives CASSPNRNSGWDEKLFF.

V gene TRBV19 combines with J gene TRBJ2-7; D possibly corresponds to TRBD2 (6 bases). V was cut by 8 bases and J by 7 bases, with 21 bases left in between. The germline gives CDR1 LNHDA, CDR2 SQIVND (reference sequence). The CDR3 contains 14 residues. The CDR3 sequence: CASQISGRRGEQYF. DNA of the CDR3: TGTGCCAGTCAGATTAGCGGTCGGAGAGGAGAGCAGTACTTC.

The V call is TRBV21-1, the J call TRBJ2-7. TRBV21-1 is shown as a pseudogene. The CDR3 sequence is 16 residues long. The CDR3 bases are TGTGCCAGCAGCATATACCGGGACCCACAACCATACGAGCAGTACTTC. It yields the protein CASSIYRDPQPYEQYF.

The chain uses TRBV9 and TRBJ2-7; D gene uncertain. This CDR3 has 14 residues. Trimming stripped 4 bases from V and 0 bases from J, with 11 bases between. The germline V gene has CDR1 SGDLS and CDR2 YYNGEE. CDR3 sequence (DNA): TGTGCCAGCAGCTCCCTGGCGGACTCCTACGAGCAGTACTTC. It specifies CASSSLADSYEQYF.

V is TRBV4-1 and J is TRBJ2-1, with 11 bases that match TRBD2. V shed 3 bases, J shed 3 bases, and the junction held 4 bases outside the gene matches. CDR3 length equals 16 residues. Germline lookup yields CDR1 MGHRA and CDR2 YSYEKL. The CDR3 DNA is TGCGCCAGCAGCCATGCAGGGACTAGCGGCTACAATGAGCAGTTCTTC. The encoded protein is CASSHAGTSGYNEQFF.

The chain joins TRBV27 to TRBJ2-5; D might be TRBD1 (7 bases). The CDR3 spans 16 residues. The germline gives CDR1 MNHEY, CDR2 SMNVEV (reference sequence). Between the trimmed V and J ends, which lost 0 bases and 5 bases, there was a span of 16 bases. The CDR3 sequence: CASSLSTGEVGETQYF. The CDR3 DNA is TGTGCCAGCAGTTTATCTACAGGGGAGGTCGGGGAGACCCAGTACTTC.

This chain links TRBV28 with TRBJ2-3, with D perhaps given as TRBD1 or TRBD2 (5 bases each). With 6 bases removed from V and 3 bases from J, the gap between germline ends came to 16 bases. The CDR3 sequence is 15 residues long. Germline CDR1 and CDR2: MDHEN and SYDVKM. The CDR3 is CASSPGTVGTDTQYF. The CDR3 coding sequence is TGTGCCAGCAGCCCCGGGACGGTGGGGACAGATACGCAGTATTTT. The full variable domain, in which reference TRBV28 and TRBJ2-3 provide the parts outside the CDR3, is DVKVTQSSRYLVKRTGEKVFLECVQDMDHENMFWYRQDPGLGLRLIYFSYDVKMKEKGDIPEGYSVSREKKERFSLILESASTNQTSMYLCASSPGTVGTDTQYFGPGTRLTVL.

In regard to this clone: This specimen includes other DNA sequences encoding the same CDR3. The chain recombines TRBV28 with TRBJ2-7; maybe TRBD1 (6 bases). V was pared by 6 bases and J by 2 bases, with 11 bases between. CDR1 and CDR2 from the germline V gene are MDHEN and SYDVKM. There are 13 residues in the CDR3. CDR3 residues: CASRTGGAYEQYF. As DNA, the CDR3 is TGTGCCAGCAGGACAGGTGGGGCCTACGAGCAGTACTTC. The whole variable domain, remainder taken from reference TRBV28 and TRBJ2-7, is DVKVTQSSRYLVKRTGEKVFLECVQDMDHENMFWYRQDPGLGLRLIYFSYDVKMKEKGDIPEGYSVSREKKERFSLILESASTNQTSMYLCASRTGGAYEQYFGPGTRLTVT.

This clone was observed once. The chain couples TRBV6-1 to TRBJ1-5; D not resolved. This CDR3 contains 13 residues. CDR1 and CDR2 from the germline V gene are MNHNS and SASEGT. Trimming took 2 bases from V and 4 from J, leaving 6 bases between them. CDR3 sequence (DNA): TGTGCCAGCAGTGAAAATGGGAATCAGCCCCAGCATTTT. Its protein is CASSENGNQPQHF.

As concerns this clone: The same CDR3 arises from other DNA sequences in this sample as well. The rearrangement links TRBV6-1 to TRBJ1-1; D is possibly TRBD1 (5 bases). V shed 1 base and J shed 7 bases, with 10 bases lying between them. The CDR3 is 13 amino acids. Germline V gives CDR1 MNHNS, CDR2 SASEGT. CDR3 coding DNA: TGTGCCAGCAGTGAAGTAAGGAGGGGTGAAGCTTTCTTT. This codes for CASSEVRRGEAFF.

The chain is built from TRBV29-1 and TRBJ2-3; D call uncertain. Per germline, CDR1 SQVTM and CDR2 ANQGSEA. This CDR3 contains 12 residues. Trimming took off 4 bases at V and 2 bases at J, with 7 bases between the two ends. CDR3 protein: CSVVAFTDTQYF. The CDR3 nucleotides read TGCAGCGTTGTTGCTTTCACAGATACGCAGTATTTT.

J is TRBJ2-1 and V is TRBV7-3; possible D gene TRBD2, 6 bases. Germline assignment: CDR1 SGHTA and CDR2 FQGTGA. The CDR3 consists of 13 residues. V gave up 2 bases and J gave up 7 bases, with 9 bases separating them. The CDR3 DNA reads as TGTGCCAGCAGCTTAGAGGCGGGGAATGAGCAGTTCTTC. Encoded protein: CASSLEAGNEQFF. Filled out from reference TRBV7-3 and TRBJ2-1, the complete variable domain reads GAGVSQTPSNKVTEKGKYVELRCDPISGHTALYWYRQSLGQGPEFLIYFQGTGAADDSGLPNDRFFAVRPEGSVSTLKIQRTERGDSAVYLCASSLEAGNEQFFGPGTRLTVL.

V usage is TRBV19 and J usage is TRBJ2-7, with D perhaps given as TRBD1 or TRBD2 (5 bases each). This CDR3 has 17 amino acids. V dropped 3 bases and J dropped 5 bases, with 23 bases sitting between them. The V gene's germline CDR1 is LNHDA and CDR2 SQIVND (reference sequence). The CDR3 loop reads CASSIATGTPNFNEQYF. Here the CDR3 DNA reads TGTGCCAGTAGTATCGCAACCGGGACCCCGAATTTCAACGAGCAGTACTTC.

The CDR3 DNA sequence: TGTGCCAGCAGTCCGGTAGCGGGAGGCGGGACCCAGTACTTC. It yields the protein CASSPVAGGGTQYF. This chain joins TRBV6-5 and TRBJ2-5, with 10 nucleotides matching TRBD2. V dropped 5 bases and J dropped 7; count of bases not matched to a gene: 7. The length of the CDR3 is 14 residues. In germline, CDR1 is MNHEY, CDR2 SVGAGI.

V and J are TRBV5-6 and TRBJ2-5; TRBD2 matches 11 bases. With V trimmed by 0 bases and J by 4 bases, 2 bases remained unmatched. This CDR3 is 15 amino acids long. Germline V gives CDR1 SGHDT, CDR2 YYEEEE. This CDR3 is CASSLALAGGETQYF. The CDR3 coding sequence is TGTGCCAGCAGCTTGGCCCTAGCGGGAGGAGAGACCCAGTACTTC.